This T cell receptor beta chain was observed in a study of T cell responses to AZD1222 COVID-19 vaccine. The ends were cut back, 0 bases at V and 3 bases at J, with 12 bases in the middle. CDR1 is SGHDN and CDR2 is FVKESK in the germline V gene. This CDR3 spans 15 amino acids. Study-level findings and limits: Spike-wide coverage was observed for vaccine-associated CD4 TCRs, with dominant responses at 160-218 and 743-854. Repertoire sampling occurred only after the peak T cell response. The breadth and depth of Spike-specific TCRs increased once two AZD1222 doses had been given.

The assay was immunoSEQ multiplex PCR, and TCRdb's table has in-frame clones only and misses some. The profile shows some 130,000 clones, roughly 90% of them singletons. Concerning this clone: What it recognizes is unknown.

The sequence was obtained from an adult in good health. Sequences were derived from peripheral blood, sampled on day 0 of AZD1222 vaccination. The J gene is TRBJ2-7, the V gene TRBV14, with unresolved D. For the CDR3, the DNA is TGTGCCAGCAGCCAAGACTCAAACTGGTTCTACGAGCAGTACTTC. Its translation: CASSQDSNWFYEQYF.